Reported below is one T cell receptor (beta chain). Its target is unknown. V lost 4 bases and J 6 bases, leaving 9 bases between the germline ends. The germline V gene encodes CDR1 MGHRA and CDR2 YSYEKL. This CDR3 region has 13 residues. The sample comes from a study of shared clonotypes between healthy human individuals. Looking at the study overall: For every donor, three CD4 naive, three CD4 memory, two CD8 naive and one CD8 memory plates were used.

Profiled with immunoSEQ multiplex PCR; TCRdb holds only in-frame clones, not every one. This sample has about 2 million clones; roughly 94% occur once, and the top ten carry approximately 1.2%. Naive-designated CD8 cells lacked CD45RO, were positively enriched for CCR7, and omitted terminally differentiated effector memory CD45RA+ cells. Study-level results: Among non-shared clonotypes, generation probabilities were lower than among those shared by all four donors. On the whole, naive subsets had larger estimated richness than memory subsets had. In a few donors, around 5% of naive CD4 clonotypes appeared in common.

The source of this sequence is a young man in good health. V usage is TRBV4-1 and J usage is TRBJ2-2, with no clear D. The sample was naive CD8+ T cells sorted from blood. The CDR3 DNA reads TGCGCCAGCAGCCCCCCGATGTCCGGGGAGCTGTTTTTT. This encodes CASSPPMSGELFF.